This TCR beta chain was obtained from a study of spatial heterogeneity in lung cancer. Overall study: Alpha-chain sequences were consistently detected less often than beta-chain sequences. Averaged across combinations, each unique TCR and UMI pairing appeared more than ten times in raw reads, which were uncorrected.

One entry per CDR3 protein, called by TCRdb with MiXCR from the 5' RACE reads. The repertoire holds 80,000 to 95,000 distinct CDR3 sequences, with approximately 8.6% as singletons. The time point was: sample taken at primary tumor resection. Extraction of whole RNA from tumor, nontumor lung or frozen PBMC preceded unsorted sequencing. The donor population consisted of about 75 patients with untreated, early-stage non-small cell lung cancer. In germline, CDR1 is SNHLY, CDR2 FYNNEI. The CDR3 sequence is 16 residues long. The V end lost 6 bases, the J end lost 3 bases, and 17 bases lay between the germline ends. As regards this clonotype: Antigen: not known.

Study conclusions and caveats: Compared with follow-up, resection was when ubiquitous expanded tumor TCRs appeared in blood more.

This sequence originates from a male donor with early-stage non-small cell lung cancer. The V call is TRBV2, the J call TRBJ2-2; no clear D gene. Sequenced here: PBMCs, sampled at surgery. CDR3 nucleotides: TGTGCCAGCAGGGTCGGCACCTCTTATTACACCGGGGAGCTGTTTTTT. Translated: CASRVGTSYYTGELFF.